This T cell receptor beta chain appears in the sequencing data of a study of cytomegalovirus exposure and HLA in healthy donors. Notes on the study in general: Published work reported that the classifier diagnosed cytomegalovirus status with high specificity and sensitivity. In vitro experiments confirmed that three CMV-associated chains were specific for CMV antigens.

V was pared by 5 bases and J by 3 bases, with 12 bases between. This CDR3 is built from 14 residues. CDR1 MNHNS and CDR2 SASEGT come from the germline V gene. The PCR employed 60 Vbeta primers together with 13 Jbeta primers. Data came from immunoSEQ multiplex PCR; TCRdb stores just in-frame clones and leaves some out. The sample contains about 82,000 clones, 65% to 80% of which appear only once. In the case of this clone: The antigen is unknown.

This chain joins TRBV6-1 and TRBJ2-3; a weak D match, TRBD2 (6 bases). The sequenced material came from PBMCs. This sequence was found in a human donor in good health. In nucleotides, the CDR3 is TGTGCCAGCAGTAGGTCGGGGAGGACAGATACGCAGTATTTT. Amino acid sequence: CASSRSGRTDTQYF.